The sequence of this TCR beta chain was determined in a study of cytomegalovirus exposure and HLA in healthy donors. A word on this clone: No antigen is known for it.

PCR involved 60 Vbeta and 13 Jbeta primers. Sequencing used immunoSEQ multiplex PCR; TCRdb keeps in-frame clones, though not all of them. In the table there are around 55,000 clones, 75% to 80% of which are singletons. General observations from the study: Earlier analysis looked at TCR beta V segments, and most were productive about 87% or about 30% of the time. Accurate prediction of HLA-A and HLA-B alleles (for most subjects) was reportedly achieved from TCR beta sequences.

V lost 0 bases, J lost 3 bases, and 0 bases stayed unmatched. The CDR3 has 15 residues. The germline gives CDR1 SGHDT, CDR2 YYEEEE. The TCR sequence derives from a female donor in good health and CMV-seronegative. Input material: PBMCs. The chain employs TRBV5-6 and TRBJ2-3, with TRBD2 matching 11 bases. The CDR3 nucleotides read TGTGCCAGCAGCTTGGCTAGCGGGGGGACAGATACGCAGTATTTT. This gives the protein CASSLASGGTDTQYF.